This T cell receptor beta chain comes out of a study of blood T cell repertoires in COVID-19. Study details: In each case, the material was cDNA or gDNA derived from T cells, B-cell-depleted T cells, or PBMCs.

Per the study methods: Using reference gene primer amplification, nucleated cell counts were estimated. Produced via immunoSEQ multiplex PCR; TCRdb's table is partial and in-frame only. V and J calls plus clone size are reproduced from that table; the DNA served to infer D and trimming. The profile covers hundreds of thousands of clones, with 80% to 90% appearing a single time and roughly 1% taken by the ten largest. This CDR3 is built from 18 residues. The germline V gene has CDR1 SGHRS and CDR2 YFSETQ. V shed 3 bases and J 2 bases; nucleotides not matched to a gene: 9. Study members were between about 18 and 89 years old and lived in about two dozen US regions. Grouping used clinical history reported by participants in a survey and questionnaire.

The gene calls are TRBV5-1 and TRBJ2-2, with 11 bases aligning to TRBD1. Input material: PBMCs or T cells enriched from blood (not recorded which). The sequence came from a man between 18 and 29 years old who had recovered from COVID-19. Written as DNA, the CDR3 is TGCGCCAGCAGCTCCGCGCAAGGACAGGGGGCCAACACCGGGGAGCTGTTTTTT. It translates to CASSSAQGQGANTGELFF.